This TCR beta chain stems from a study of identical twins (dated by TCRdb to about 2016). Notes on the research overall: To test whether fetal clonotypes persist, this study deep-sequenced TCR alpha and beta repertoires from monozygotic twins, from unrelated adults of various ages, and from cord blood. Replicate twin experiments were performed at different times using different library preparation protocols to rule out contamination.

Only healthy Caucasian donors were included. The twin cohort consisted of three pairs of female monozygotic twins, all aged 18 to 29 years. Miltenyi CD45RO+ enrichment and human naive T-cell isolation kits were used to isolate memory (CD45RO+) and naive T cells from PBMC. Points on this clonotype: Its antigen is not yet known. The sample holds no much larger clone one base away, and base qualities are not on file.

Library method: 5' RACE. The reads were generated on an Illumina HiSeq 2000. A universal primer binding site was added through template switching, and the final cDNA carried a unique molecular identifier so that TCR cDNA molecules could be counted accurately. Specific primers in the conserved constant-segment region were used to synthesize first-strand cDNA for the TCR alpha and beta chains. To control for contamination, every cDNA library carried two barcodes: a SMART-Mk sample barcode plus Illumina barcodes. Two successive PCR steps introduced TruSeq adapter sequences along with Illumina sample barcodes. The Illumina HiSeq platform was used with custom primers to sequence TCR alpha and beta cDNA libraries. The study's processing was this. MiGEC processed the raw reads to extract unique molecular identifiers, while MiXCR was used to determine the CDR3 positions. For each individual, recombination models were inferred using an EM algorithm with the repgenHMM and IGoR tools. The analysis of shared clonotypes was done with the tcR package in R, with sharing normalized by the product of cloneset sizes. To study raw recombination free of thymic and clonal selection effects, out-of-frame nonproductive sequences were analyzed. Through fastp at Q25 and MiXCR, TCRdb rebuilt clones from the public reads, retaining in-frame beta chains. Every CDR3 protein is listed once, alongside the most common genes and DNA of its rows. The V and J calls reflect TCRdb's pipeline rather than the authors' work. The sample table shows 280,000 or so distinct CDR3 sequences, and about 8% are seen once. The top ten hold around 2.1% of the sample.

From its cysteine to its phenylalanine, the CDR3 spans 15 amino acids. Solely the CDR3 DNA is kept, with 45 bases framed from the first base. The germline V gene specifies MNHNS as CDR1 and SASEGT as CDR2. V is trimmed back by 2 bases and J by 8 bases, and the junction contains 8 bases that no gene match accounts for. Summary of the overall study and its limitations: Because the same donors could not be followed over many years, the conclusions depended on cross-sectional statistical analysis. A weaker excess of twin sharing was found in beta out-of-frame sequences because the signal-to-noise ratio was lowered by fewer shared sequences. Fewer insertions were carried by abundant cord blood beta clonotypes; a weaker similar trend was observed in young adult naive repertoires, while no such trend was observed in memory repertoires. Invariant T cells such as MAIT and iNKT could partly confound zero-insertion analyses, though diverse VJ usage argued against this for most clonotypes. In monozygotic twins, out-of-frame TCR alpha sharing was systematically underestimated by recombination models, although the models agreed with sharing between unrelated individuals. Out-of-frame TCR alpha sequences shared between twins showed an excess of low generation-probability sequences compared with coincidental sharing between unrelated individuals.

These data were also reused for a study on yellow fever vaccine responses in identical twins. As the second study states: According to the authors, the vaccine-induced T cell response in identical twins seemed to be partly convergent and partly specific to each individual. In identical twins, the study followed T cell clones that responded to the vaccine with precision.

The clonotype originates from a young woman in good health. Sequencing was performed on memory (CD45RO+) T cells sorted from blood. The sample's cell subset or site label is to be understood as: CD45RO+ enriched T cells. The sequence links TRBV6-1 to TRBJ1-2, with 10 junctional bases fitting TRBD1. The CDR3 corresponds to CASSERSGTGAGYTF. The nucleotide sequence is TGTGCCAGCAGTGAACGTTCTGGGACAGGGGCGGGCTACACCTTC.